These 9 T cell receptor beta chains came from one sample sequenced in a study of T cell responses to AZD1222 COVID-19 vaccine. TCRdb's copy holds only in-frame clones and misses some; the assay was immunoSEQ multiplex PCR. The profile shows approximately 99,000 clones, approximately 90% of them singletons. This sample comprised peripheral blood, obtained on day 0 of AZD1222 vaccination. The receptors shown here come from an adult in good health.

This clone showed up just once. The chain joins TRBV7-9 to TRBJ2-1; 7 bases are shared with TRBD2. This CDR3 is built from 16 residues. J lost 2 bases, V lost 5 bases, and 9 bases had no gene match. Germline V gene lookup returns CDR1 SEHNR and CDR2 FQNEAQ (reference sequence). CDR3 sequence: CASSKPAAGAYNEQFF. CDR3 coding DNA: TGTGCCAGCAGCAAACCGGCGGCGGGGGCCTACAATGAGCAGTTCTTC.

V usage is TRBV4-3 and J usage is TRBJ1-6; D gene uncertain. V gave up 3 bases and J gave up 9 bases, with 21 bases separating them. This CDR3 has 17 residues. Germline V gene data show CDR1 as LGHNA and CDR2 as YSLEER. The CDR3 loop is CASSHGTGPTRGSPLHF. DNA of the CDR3: TGCGCCAGCAGCCACGGAACCGGGCCGACACGGGGTTCACCCCTCCACTTT.

This chain connects TRBV3-1 (or the pseudogene TRBV3-2) to TRBJ2-2; D might be TRBD1 (6 bases). This CDR3 comprises 16 residues. With 1 base removed from V and 4 bases from J, the gap between germline ends came to 13 bases. Germline values: CDR1 LGHDT, CDR2 YNNKEL (reference sequence). In nucleotides, the CDR3 is TGTGCCAGCAGCCAAGGGCAGGGGCCGCGCACCGGGGAGCTGTTTTTT. It is translated as CASSQGQGPRTGELFF.

The table lists this clone with a few counts. V and J are TRBV19 and TRBJ2-1; D might be TRBD2 (6 bases). Germline-derived CDR1 and CDR2 are LNHDA and SQIVND (reference sequence). The CDR3 length is 15 residues. Trimming removed 7 bases at V and 6 bases at J, with 19 bases between. The CDR3 loop is CASNPTGGKVNEQFF. The CDR3 DNA reads as TGTGCCAGTAACCCCACGGGCGGGAAGGTCAATGAGCAGTTCTTC.

The genes are TRBV6-5 and TRBJ1-1; D is unresolved. Germline V CDR1 and CDR2: MNHEY, SVGAGI. V gave up 5 bases and J gave up 6 bases, with 16 bases separating them. This CDR3 is 14 amino acids long. CDR3 amino acids: CASSPLQEWAEAFF. CDR3 in DNA: TGTGCCAGCAGTCCCCTCCAGGAGTGGGCTGAAGCTTTCTTT.

This chain connects TRBV11-2 to TRBJ1-2; 9 nucleotides line up with TRBD1. Germline loops: CDR1 SGHAT, CDR2 FQNNGV. The J segment lost 4 bases and the V segment lost 6 bases, leaving 9 bases of the junction unmatched. CDR3 length: 15 residues. The CDR3 nucleotides read TGTGCCAGCAGTTACCGACAGGGGGGGATCTATGGCTACACCTTC. This translates into CASSYRQGGIYGYTF. The variable domain in full, with the rest retrieved from reference TRBV11-2 and TRBJ1-2, is EAGVAQSPRYKIIEKRQSVAFWCNPISGHATLYWYQQILGQGPKLLIQFQNNGVVDDSQLPKDRFSAERLKGVDSTLKIQPAKLEDSAVYLCASSYRQGGIYGYTFGSGTRLTVV.

This rearrangement joins TRBV5-1 to TRBJ1-2; TRBD1 might be the D (6 bases). There are 14 residues in the CDR3. Germline lookup yields CDR1 SGHRS and CDR2 YFSETQ. Deletions cut 3 bases from V and 8 bases from J, with 17 bases between. CDR3 DNA sequence: TGCGCCAGCAGCTCCAATGGCGGAGACAGGGGCTACACCTTC. This encodes CASSSNGGDRGYTF.

J is TRBJ2-1 and V is TRBV5-5; no definite D call. Germline CDR1 is SGHKS and CDR2 is YYEKEE (reference sequence). The CDR3 is 11 residues long. Trimming took 4 bases from V and 9 from J, leaving 8 bases between them. CDR3 loop: CASSPLAEQFF. DNA of the CDR3: TGTGCCAGCAGCCCGCTCGCTGAGCAGTTCTTC.

This clone has only one observation. V and J are TRBV2 and TRBJ2-5; weak D call: TRBD2 (6 bases). V was trimmed by 7 bases and J by 5 bases, leaving 20 bases between them. Germline V CDR1 and CDR2: SNHLY, FYNNEI. The CDR3 consists of 15 residues. The CDR3 reads CASTRLLAPRETQYF. The CDR3, as DNA: TGTGCCAGCACCAGACTACTAGCCCCTCGGGAGACCCAGTACTTC. Together with reference TRBV2 and TRBJ2-5, the CDR3 gives the full variable domain: EPEVTQTPSHQVTQMGQEVILRCVPISNHLYFYWYRQILGQKVEFLVSFYNNEISEKSEIFDDQFSVERPDGSNFTLKIRSTKLEDSAMYFCASTRLLAPRETQYFGPGTRLLVL.